The 20 T cell receptor beta chains listed next were all sequenced from one sample in a study of CD8 T cells in Susac syndrome. It was with random hexamers that roughly 0.45 to 1 ug RNA was reverse transcribed. MiXCR, applied by TCRdb to the immunoSEQ multiplex PCR reads, yields one record per CDR3 protein. The table records 100,000 or so distinct CDR3 sequences, 92% of them present only once. Sequencing was performed on CD8+ T cells from PBMCs. The receptors derive from a human donor in good health.

This chain joins TRBV6-2 or TRBV6-3 and TRBJ2-7; the D gene is possibly TRBD2 (5 bases). The CDR3 totals 14 residues. CDR1 is MNHEY and CDR2 is SVGEGT in the germline V gene. With 8 bases removed from V and 2 bases from J, the gap between germline ends came to 16 bases. This chain's CDR3 is CASSGGQITYEQYF. CDR3 DNA: TGTGCCAGCTCAGGAGGCCAGATCACCTACGAGCAGTACTTC.

The chain has TRBV4-3 and TRBJ2-7; 7 bases align to TRBD1. Per germline, CDR1 LGHNA and CDR2 YSLEER. The CDR3 totals 16 residues. Germline trimming cut 3 bases from V and 3 bases from J; bases unmatched to any gene: 11. CDR3 region: CASSQLVGTEVYEQYF. The CDR3, as DNA: TGCGCCAGCAGCCAGCTGGTTGGGACAGAAGTCTACGAGCAGTACTTC.

This chain connects TRBV20-1 to TRBJ1-5; 7 bases match TRBD1. Germline CDR1 and CDR2: DFQATT and SNEGSKA (reference sequence). The V gene end was trimmed by 0 bases and the J gene end by 3 bases; junction bases not matched to a gene: 5. The CDR3 is made up of 15 amino acids. The DNA for the CDR3 is TGCAGTGCTAGAGATCCCGGGACAGACAATCAGCCCCAGCATTTT. Translating gives CSARDPGTDNQPQHF.

The CDR3 here is CASSEGGRADFPGNEQFF. Written as DNA, the CDR3 is TGTGCCAGCAGTGAAGGCGGGAGGGCCGATTTCCCCGGCAATGAGCAGTTCTTC. This chain uses TRBV6-1 with TRBJ2-1; the match to TRBD2 covers 9 bases. The CDR3 has 18 residues. The V gene end was trimmed by 1 base and the J gene end by 6 bases; junction bases not matched to a gene: 13. Germline loops: CDR1 MNHNS, CDR2 SASEGT.

V is TRBV12-3 or TRBV12-4 and J is TRBJ2-7; 12 positions match TRBD2. V lost 7 bases, J lost 6 bases, and 4 bases stayed unmatched. The length of the CDR3 is 13 residues. The CDR3 sequence: CASKLAGGFEQYF. CDR3 sequence (DNA): TGTGCCAGCAAACTAGCGGGGGGTTTCGAGCAGTACTTC.

This chain links TRBV9 with TRBJ2-5, with D perhaps TRBD1 (5 bases). CDR1 is SGDLS and CDR2 is YYNGEE in the germline V gene. Trimming pared 1 base from V and 1 base from J, leaving 11 bases between. The CDR3 runs to 15 residues. DNA of the CDR3: TGTGCCAGCAGCGTAAATGGGGCCCCCCAAGAGACCCAGTACTTC. Translating it yields CASSVNGAPQETQYF. Complete variable domain (other parts from reference TRBV9 and TRBJ2-5): DSGVTQTPKHLITATGQRVTLRCSPRSGDLSVYWYQQSLDQGLQFLIQYYNGEERAKGNILERFSAQQFPDLHSELNLSSLELGDSALYFCASSVNGAPQETQYFGPGTRLLVL.

The genes are TRBV29-1 and TRBJ1-4, with TRBD1 identical over 7 bases. Germline values: CDR1 SQVTM, CDR2 ANQGSEA. This CDR3 region has 15 residues. Trimming at V came to 3 bases and at J to 8 bases, leaving 12 bases not matched to a gene. This CDR3 reads CSVEISTGKDEKLFF. CDR3 bases: TGCAGCGTTGAGATCTCGACAGGGAAGGACGAAAAACTGTTTTTT.

A single count supports this clonotype. This rearrangement joins TRBV15 to TRBJ2-7, with D perhaps being TRBD1 or TRBD2 (5 bases each). CDR1 is LNHNV, CDR2 YYDKDF, per germline (reference sequence). The CDR3 has 13 residues. Deletions cut 5 bases from V and 0 bases from J, with 8 bases between. Written as DNA, the CDR3 is TGTGCCACCAGCTGGGACCCCTCCTACGAGCAGTACTTC. Protein product: CATSWDPSYEQYF.

The V gene is TRBV20-1, the J gene TRBJ1-2; D possibly corresponds to TRBD1 (5 bases). In germline, CDR1 is DFQATT, CDR2 SNEGSKA (reference sequence). Trimming stripped 0 bases from V and 2 bases from J, with 7 bases between. The CDR3 is 13 amino acids. Here the CDR3 DNA reads TGCAGTGCTAGAGAGGGGCCGAACTATGGCTACACCTTC. It is translated as CSAREGPNYGYTF.

DNA of the CDR3: TGTGCCAGCAGGGGACATGGAAGCTACGAGCAGTACTTC. Translation gives CASRGHGSYEQYF. V usage is TRBV6-6 and J usage is TRBJ2-7, with D maybe TRBD1 (6 bases). V lost 6 bases and J 3 bases, leaving 12 bases between the germline ends. The CDR3 runs to 13 residues. CDR1 is MNHNY, CDR2 SVGAGI, per germline (reference sequence).

V is TRBV9 and J is TRBJ2-3; D perhaps matches TRBD2 (5 bases). The V gene lost 3 bases and the J gene lost 1 base, with 15 bases spanning the gap. CDR3 size: 16 residues. The germline V gene encodes CDR1 SGDLS and CDR2 YYNGEE. The DNA for the CDR3 is TGTGCCAGCAGCGCCTCGGCCGCCGGGGGCACAGATACGCAGTATTTT. It codes for CASSASAAGGTDTQYF.

This clonotype showed up just once. As DNA, the CDR3 is TGCGCCAGCAGCTTGGGCCACTGGACAGGGAGCCATGGCTACACCTTC. Translated: CASSLGHWTGSHGYTF. The rearrangement joins TRBV5-1 to TRBJ1-2; 8 bases are shared with TRBD1. After removal of 0 bases from V and 6 bases from J, the junction contained 10 bases not matched to a gene. The CDR3 has 16 amino acids. Germline CDR1 reads SGHRS; CDR2 reads YFSETQ.

This chain links TRBV5-6 with TRBJ1-2, with D uncertain. The CDR3 consists of 15 residues. The V and J ends lost 1 base and 4 bases respectively, with 14 bases between them. The germline gives CDR1 SGHDT, CDR2 YYEEEE. CDR3 residues: CASSLPGTSVYGYTF. The DNA for the CDR3 is TGTGCCAGCAGCTTGCCGGGTACCTCAGTCTATGGCTACACCTTC.

The chain recombines TRBV7-3 with TRBJ2-3; D gene ambiguous. This CDR3 spans 13 amino acids. The germline V gene has CDR1 SGHTA and CDR2 FQGTGA. V dropped 1 base and J dropped 2 bases, with 4 bases sitting between them. CDR3 sequence reads: CASSLILTDTQYF. As DNA, the CDR3 is TGTGCCAGCAGCTTAATTCTCACAGATACGCAGTATTTT. Supplemented by reference TRBV7-3 and TRBJ2-3, the full variable domain reads GAGVSQTPSNKVTEKGKYVELRCDPISGHTALYWYRQSLGQGPEFLIYFQGTGAADDSGLPNDRFFAVRPEGSVSTLKIQRTERGDSAVYLCASSLILTDTQYFGPGTRLTVL.

CDR3 loop: CASSQPGGNYGYTF. The CDR3, as DNA: TGTGCCAGCAGCCAGCCGGGGGGTAACTATGGCTACACCTTC. V is TRBV3-1 and J is TRBJ1-2, with a weak D call TRBD1 (5 bases). V lost 3 bases and J lost 1, with 9 bases in between. Germline V gene sequence: CDR1 LGHDT, CDR2 YNNKEL (reference sequence). The CDR3 has 14 residues.

The chain uses TRBV7-2 and TRBJ2-6, with D perhaps being TRBD1 or TRBD2 (5 bases each). The CDR3 runs 15 residues. The V gene lost 2 bases and the J gene lost 2 bases, with 7 bases spanning the gap. CDR1 is SGHTA, CDR2 FQGNSA, per germline. This CDR3 is CASSLQGAGANVLTF. CDR3 in DNA: TGTGCCAGCAGCTTACAGGGAGCTGGGGCCAACGTCCTGACTTTC.

V usage is TRBV20-1 and J usage is TRBJ2-5; D remains unclear. The V gene's germline CDR1 is DFQATT and CDR2 SNEGSKA (reference sequence). V was shortened by 7 bases and J by 4 bases, with 13 bases between the two germline ends. The CDR3 extends over 12 amino acids. The CDR3 here is CSGDKPGETQYF. The CDR3 DNA reads as TGCAGTGGTGACAAACCTGGAGAGACCCAGTACTTC.

This chain uses TRBV13 with TRBJ2-5; D may match TRBD1 or TRBD2 (5 bases each). There are 14 residues in the CDR3. V was shortened by 2 bases and J by 1 base, with 8 bases between the two germline ends. Germline values: CDR1 PRHDT, CDR2 FYEKMQ (reference sequence). The CDR3 DNA reads TGTGCCAGCAGCTTATGGGGGTCCCAAGAGACCCAGTACTTC. Translation gives CASSLWGSQETQYF.

The chain combines TRBV7-3 with TRBJ2-3; 10 nucleotides align to TRBD2. The J segment lost 5 bases and the V segment lost 5 bases, leaving 7 bases of the junction unmatched. Germline V gene sequence: CDR1 SGHTA, CDR2 FQGTGA. The CDR3 runs to 15 residues. The chain's CDR3 is CASSTLAGAGDTQYF. The DNA of the CDR3 is TGTGCCAGCAGCACTCTAGCGGGAGCTGGAGATACGCAGTATTTT.

CDR3 residues: CASGLVGRVGRDSNGYTF. CDR3 nucleotide sequence: TGTGCTAGTGGTTTGGTAGGAAGAGTCGGGAGGGACAGTAATGGCTACACCTTC. The V call is TRBV12-5, the J call TRBJ1-2; 7 bases align to TRBD1. The germline V gene encodes CDR1 LGHNT and CDR2 FRNRAP. Trimming cost V 0 bases and J 6 bases; bases outside gene matches: 16. This CDR3 is built from 18 residues.